One sample yielded the 13 T cell receptor beta chains listed below, sequenced in a study of T cells in severe cutaneous drug reactions. Sequenced patients had Stevens-Johnson syndrome or toxic epidermal necrolysis caused by carbamazepine. Libraries were made by iRepertoire multiplex PCR with TCR subtype-specific primers for bulk and single-cell sequencing. With the multiplex PCR reads reprocessed, TCRdb shows one record per CDR3 protein and no DNA. This listing includes fewer than 8,000 distinct CDR3 sequences. Sequencing was carried out using cells from a skin blister. Receptor source: a human donor with toxic epidermal necrolysis, a severe cutaneous drug reaction.

This clonotype is called medium-sized based on its frequency. The rearrangement uses TRBV27 and TRBJ2-1; TCRdb indicates TRBD1, and absent DNA this call remains unverified. CDR1 is MNHEY, CDR2 SMNVEV, per germline (reference sequence). This CDR3 has 13 amino acids. The chain's CDR3 is CASAGTGFDEQFF.

The chain has TRBV20-1 and TRBJ2-6. Germline-derived CDR1 and CDR2 are DFQATT and SNEGSKA (reference sequence). The CDR3 loop spans 17 amino acids. The CDR3 spells CSARGTGGYSGANVLTF.

This clonotype is classed as medium-sized by frequency. The chain recombines TRBV2 with TRBJ2-5; as DNA is missing, the TRBD1 call by TCRdb cannot be tested. This CDR3 is built from 14 residues. Germline lookup yields CDR1 SNHLY and CDR2 FYNNEI. This chain's CDR3 is CAIGQGASVETQYF.

The J gene is TRBJ2-7, the V gene TRBV27; with no DNA, the TCRdb D assignment of TRBD2 cannot be verified. In germline, CDR1 is MNHEY, CDR2 SMNVEV (reference sequence). The CDR3 totals 19 residues. CDR3 amino acids: CASSPKARVVASGNYEQYF.

The rearrangement uses TRBV27 and TRBJ2-1. This CDR3 contains 13 residues. The germline gives CDR1 MNHEY, CDR2 SMNVEV (reference sequence). The CDR3 loop is CASIDGSSNEQFF.

V and J are TRBV7-9 and TRBJ1-2. Germline CDR1 SEHNR, CDR2 FQNEAQ (reference sequence). This CDR3 is 16 amino acids long. The CDR3 here is CASSSSAGLQHYGYTF.

The chain has TRBV29-1 and TRBJ2-5; the D call from TCRdb, TRBD1, cannot be confirmed without DNA. The CDR3 runs to 14 residues. Germline V gene sequence: CDR1 SQVTM, CDR2 ANQGSEA. The CDR3 is CSVALQASGETQYF.

The rearrangement links TRBV5-1 to TRBJ1-1; lacking DNA, the TRBD1 call made by TCRdb goes unchecked. There are 16 residues in the CDR3. From germline, CDR1 is SGHRS and CDR2 YFSETQ. The CDR3 sequence is CASSDRYRTSNTEAFF.

The chain carries TRBV4-1 and TRBJ1-2. Germline V gene lookup returns CDR1 MGHRA and CDR2 YSYEKL. CDR3 length: 15 amino acids. The CDR3 sequence: CASSQSMADLRGYTF.

The chain links TRBV27 to TRBJ2-7; the TCRdb D gene call, TRBD2, has no DNA to confirm it. This CDR3 has 16 residues. Germline CDR1 is MNHEY and CDR2 is SMNVEV (reference sequence). CDR3 sequence: CASSPPGLAASYEQYF.

The chain has TRBV28 and TRBJ2-2; TCRdb's D gene call, TRBD2, goes unchecked for lack of DNA. Germline values: CDR1 MDHEN, CDR2 SYDVKM. CDR3 length equals 13 residues. The CDR3 here is CANGPRESGELFF.

This clonotype is deemed medium-sized (0.01 to 0.1%) by its frequency. This chain connects TRBV12-3 or TRBV12-4 to TRBJ2-2; without DNA, the TCRdb call of TRBD2 cannot be checked. The CDR3 is 13 amino acids. CDR3 in amino acids: CATEGVNTGELFF.

The V gene is TRBV28, the J gene TRBJ2-7; TCRdb calls TRBD2, which cannot be checked without DNA. The CDR3 is 16 residues long. Per germline, CDR1 MDHEN and CDR2 SYDVKM. CDR3 sequence: CASSLLSSGNRYEQYF.